This T cell receptor (beta chain) was sequenced during a study of T cell responses to AZD1222 COVID-19 vaccine. Concerning this clone: The antigen is undetermined.

Study observations and caveats: Clonal diversity may have been underestimated in mostly white British donors. Sampling that yielded the repertoires occurred only after the peak T cell response. Within unmutated variant regions lay the reported targets of nearly half of spike-specific TCRs.

Assay used: immunoSEQ multiplex PCR; TCRdb lists only in-frame clones, some missing. Here the sample spans around 160,000 clones, 90% to 95% being singletons. The specimen was peripheral blood, collected on day 0 of AZD1222 vaccination. This clonotype originated in an adult in good health.

CDR3 DNA: TGTGCCAGCAGTCCGGGACAATATATTGAAGCTTTCTTT. Its translation: CASSPGQYIEAFF. The chain carries TRBV27 and TRBJ1-1, with a weak D call TRBD1 (6 bases). The CDR3 runs 13 residues. CDR1 is MNHEY and CDR2 is SMNVEV in the germline V gene (reference sequence). V was trimmed by 5 bases and J by 7 bases, leaving 14 bases between them.